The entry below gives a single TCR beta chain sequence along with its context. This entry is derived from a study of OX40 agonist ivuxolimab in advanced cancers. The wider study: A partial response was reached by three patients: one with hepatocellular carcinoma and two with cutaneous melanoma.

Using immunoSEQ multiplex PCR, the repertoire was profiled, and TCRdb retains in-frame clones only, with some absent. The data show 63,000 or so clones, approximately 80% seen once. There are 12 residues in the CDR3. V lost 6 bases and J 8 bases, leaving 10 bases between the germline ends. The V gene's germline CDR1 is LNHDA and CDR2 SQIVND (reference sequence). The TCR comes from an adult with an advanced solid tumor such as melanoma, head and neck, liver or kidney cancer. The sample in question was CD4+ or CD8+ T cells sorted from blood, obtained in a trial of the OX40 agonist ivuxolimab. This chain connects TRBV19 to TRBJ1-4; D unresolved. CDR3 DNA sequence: TGTGCCAGTAGGCATAGGGAGGAAAAACTGTTTTTT. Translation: CASRHREEKLFF.